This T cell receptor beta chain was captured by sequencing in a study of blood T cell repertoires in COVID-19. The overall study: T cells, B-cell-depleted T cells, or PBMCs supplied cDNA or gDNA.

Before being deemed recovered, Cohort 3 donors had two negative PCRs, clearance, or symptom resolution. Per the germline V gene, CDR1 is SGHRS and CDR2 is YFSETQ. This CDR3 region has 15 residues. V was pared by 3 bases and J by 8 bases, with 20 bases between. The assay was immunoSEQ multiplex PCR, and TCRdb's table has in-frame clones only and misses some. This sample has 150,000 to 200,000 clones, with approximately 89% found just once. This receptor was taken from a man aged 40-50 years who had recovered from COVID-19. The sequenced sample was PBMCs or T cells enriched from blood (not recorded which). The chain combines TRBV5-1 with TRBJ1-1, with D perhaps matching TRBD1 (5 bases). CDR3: CASSSQTPRVSEAFF. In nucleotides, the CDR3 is TGCGCCAGCAGCTCCCAAACCCCCAGGGTCTCGGAAGCTTTCTTT.